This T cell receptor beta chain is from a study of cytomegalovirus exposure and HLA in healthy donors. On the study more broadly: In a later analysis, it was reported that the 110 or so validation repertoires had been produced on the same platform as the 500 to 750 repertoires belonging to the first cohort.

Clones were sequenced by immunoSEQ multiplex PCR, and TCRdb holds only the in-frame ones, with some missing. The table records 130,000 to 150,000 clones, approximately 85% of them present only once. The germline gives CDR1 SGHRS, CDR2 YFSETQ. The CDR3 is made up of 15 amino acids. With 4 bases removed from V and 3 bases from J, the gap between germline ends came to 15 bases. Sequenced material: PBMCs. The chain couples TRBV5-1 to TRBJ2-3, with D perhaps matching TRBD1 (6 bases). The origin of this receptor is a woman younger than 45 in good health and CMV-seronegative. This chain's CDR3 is CASSPPTGVTDTQYF. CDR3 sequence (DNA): TGCGCCAGCAGCCCTCCGACAGGTGTAACAGATACGCAGTATTTT.